This T cell receptor beta chain emerged from a study of blood T cell repertoires in COVID-19 (dated by TCRdb to about 2020). About the study as a whole: Collaborator samples came from the United States, Italy and Spain and covered acute and convalescent phases of COVID-19. The material from the prospective study consisted of cDNA or gDNA derived from T cells, B-cell-depleted T cells, or PBMCs. Deeply sampled blood TCRbeta repertoires from subjects exposed to, actively infected with, or recovered from COVID-19 were included in the dataset. The repertoires were released in a freely available public database intended as a resource for research on the immune response to SARS-CoV-2. A de-identified subject ID, COVID-19 status, age in years and sex were almost always included in the sample metadata. The samples were drawn from two sources: the first 160 participants of the ongoing ImmuneRACE study, and 1,000 to 1,500 subjects contributed by 6 global collaborators. Where available, HLA class I and class II types were taken from metadata supplied by the sample provider and were not determined by assay-based typing. General findings and caveats noted by the study authors: The quantity of clinical and demographic metadata differed by source and by participant and was supplied without curation.

At the junction V is shortened by 1 base and J by 3 bases; bases outside the gene matches: 9. CDR1 and CDR2 (SEHNR, FQNEAQ) derive from the germline V gene (reference sequence). There are 17 amino acids in the CDR3, from cysteine to phenylalanine inclusive. The read is trimmed to its CDR3 DNA, 51 bases read in frame from base 1. TCRbeta CDR3 regions were amplified from genomic DNA using the immunoSEQ Assay, a bias-controlled multiplex PCR. For the original study's pipeline: The number of nucleated cells in each sample was estimated by amplification of reference gene primers within the assay. To quantify the absolute abundance of each unique TCRbeta CDR3 rearrangement, sequence reads were collapsed and filtered. Productive Simpson clonality was computed per sample as the square root of Simpson's diversity index over productive rearrangements. TCRdb took over this immuneACCESS table, retaining in-frame rearrangements with V and J assigned. Such tables are incomplete; in checked studies, under half of the missing clones stem from an unresolved V gene, and the remainder is unexplained. That table supplies the V and J calls and clone size; D and trimming were determined from the DNA. The sample includes fewer than 350,000 clones, with about nine tenths observed a single time. The top ten clonotypes cover approximately 1% of the sample.

Enrolling through a virtual design, the prospective study's participants ranged in age from roughly 18 to 90 years and lived across 20 to 30 United States geographic areas. In the prospective study, cohorts were assigned on the basis of participant-reported clinical history obtained from a screening survey and a study questionnaire. A participant counted as exposed if, within 2 weeks of entering the study, that participant had been in contact with someone who had a PCR-confirmed or clinician-diagnosed COVID-19 case. In the prospective study, mobile phlebotomists collected whole blood, serum and a nasopharyngeal or oropharyngeal swab from each participant. Participants in the prospective study had the option to provide additional blood draws and questionnaires over an approximately 2-month period. Prospective study blood samples were shipped either frozen or at room temperature before DNA extraction.

Worth noting for this clone: Its antigen specificity is not known. No base-level quality is on record; no much larger clone is a single base apart.

The chain is encoded by TRBV7-9 joined to TRBJ1-5; 7 bases in the junction line up with TRBD1. The sequence was collected from a woman between 25 and 40 years old who had been exposed to COVID-19. The specimen was PBMCs or T cells enriched from blood (not recorded which). The nucleotide sequence reads as follows: TGTGCCAGCAGCTTAGGGTCGGGCAGGGGGAACAATCAGCCCCAGCATTTT. The translation is CASSLGSGRGNNQPQHF.